Below, 14 T cell receptor beta chains from the same sample are listed, as sequenced in a study of T cells in narcolepsy. Repertoires were generated with immunoSEQ multiplex PCR, while TCRdb's copy carries only in-frame clones and drops some. In the table there are fewer than 40,000 clones, under 90% of which are singletons. Specimen: CD45RA- memory CD4+ T cells from PBMCs. The receptor source for this set is a human donor with narcolepsy.

Notes on this clone: The identical CDR3 is also encoded by other nucleotide sequences in the sample. The chain recombines TRBV28 with TRBJ1-4, with a weak D call TRBD1 (5 bases). Germline assignment: CDR1 MDHEN and CDR2 SYDVKM. Trimming stripped 3 bases from V and 5 bases from J, with 7 bases between. This CDR3 has 13 amino acids. The CDR3: CASSFEGNEKLFF. The CDR3, as DNA: TGTGCCAGCAGTTTTGAGGGGAATGAAAAACTGTTTTTT.

V usage is TRBV7-9 and J usage is TRBJ1-6; unclear D gene. There are 13 residues in the CDR3. The V gene's germline CDR1 is SEHNR and CDR2 FQNEAQ (reference sequence). Trimming removed 5 bases from V and 9 bases from J, with 11 bases in between. CDR3 protein: CASSPSPLSPLHF. In DNA form, the CDR3 reads TGTGCCAGCAGCCCCTCCCCCCTTTCACCCCTCCACTTT. Using reference TRBV7-9 and TRBJ1-6 for the parts outside the CDR3, the full variable domain is DTGVSQNPRHKITKRGQNVTFRCDPISEHNRLYWYRQTLGQGPEFLTYFQNEAQLEKSRLLSDRFSAERPKGSFSTLEIQRTEQGDSAMYLCASSPSPLSPLHFGNGTRLTVT.

CDR3 bases: TGTGCCAGCAGCGTAGATCACTCAGCACAATATGGCTACACCTTC. It yields the protein CASSVDHSAQYGYTF. The V call is TRBV9, the J call TRBJ1-2; D is unresolved. Germline V gives CDR1 SGDLS, CDR2 YYNGEE. The V and J ends lost 0 bases and 5 bases respectively, with 14 bases between them. The CDR3 runs 15 residues.

V is TRBV5-1 and J is TRBJ2-3, with a tentative D call TRBD1 (5 bases). V gave up 4 bases and J gave up 2 bases, with 17 bases separating them. This CDR3 is 16 amino acids long. Germline CDR1 is SGHRS and CDR2 is YFSETQ. CDR3 in amino acids: CASSGIGADDTDTQYF. CDR3 nucleotide sequence: TGCGCCAGCAGCGGGATTGGGGCGGATGACACAGATACGCAGTATTTT.

The chain employs TRBV4-3 and TRBJ2-3; TRBD1 aligns across 9 bases. The trim removed 2 bases at V and 5 bases at J, leaving 2 bases unmatched. Per the germline V gene, CDR1 is LGHNA and CDR2 is YSLEER. This CDR3 spans 14 amino acids. The CDR3 here is CASSQQTGGDTQYF. The CDR3 DNA reads TGCGCCAGCAGCCAACAGACAGGGGGAGATACGCAGTATTTT.

Comment on this clone: The same CDR3 arises from other DNA sequences in this sample as well. The V gene is TRBV7-9, the J gene TRBJ2-5; 8 bases map to TRBD1. The CDR3 consists of 15 residues. Losses at the gene ends were 1 base for V and 5 bases for J; bases not matched to a gene: 6. CDR1 and CDR2 (germline): SEHNR, FQNEAQ (reference sequence). The DNA for the CDR3 is TGTGCCAGCAGCTTAGACCTCACAGGGGGTGAGACCCAGTACTTC. Protein: CASSLDLTGGETQYF. Filled out from reference TRBV7-9 and TRBJ2-5, the complete variable domain reads DTGVSQNPRHKITKRGQNVTFRCDPISEHNRLYWYRQTLGQGPEFLTYFQNEAQLEKSRLLSDRFSAERPKGSFSTLEIQRTEQGDSAMYLCASSLDLTGGETQYFGPGTRLLVL.

In this sample, this clone turned up a few times. This chain uses TRBV2 with TRBJ1-3; D possibly corresponds to TRBD1 (5 bases). From germline, CDR1 is SNHLY and CDR2 FYNNEI. The germline V and J ends were trimmed by 6 bases and 6 bases, with 15 bases remaining between them. The CDR3 covers 14 residues. The CDR3 nucleotides read TGTGCCAGCAGCCGGGGCCAGAAGGAAAACACCATATATTTT. Protein product: CASSRGQKENTIYF. Full variable domain (remainder filled in from reference TRBV2 and TRBJ1-3): EPEVTQTPSHQVTQMGQEVILRCVPISNHLYFYWYRQILGQKVEFLVSFYNNEISEKSEIFDDQFSVERPDGSNFTLKIRSTKLEDSAMYFCASSRGQKENTIYFGEGSWLTVV.

This clone came up a few times. It is unclear where the CDR3 begins or ends on the DNA, so no DNA is shown, and the CDR3 is as TCRdb lists it. This chain uses TRBV19 with TRBJ2-3; TRBD2 was called by the table and not checked on the DNA. Germline V gives CDR1 LNHDA, CDR2 SQIVND (reference sequence). The CDR3 adds up to 13 amino acids, both ends counted. CDR3 loop: CASTSGVRDTQYF.

This chain links TRBV28 with TRBJ1-2, with 7 bases lining up with TRBD1. Germline V gene sequence: CDR1 MDHEN, CDR2 SYDVKM. The CDR3 length is 15 residues. Unmatched junction bases numbered 5, after V lost 3 bases and J lost 1 base. As DNA, the CDR3 is TGTGCCAGCAGTTTCCCCGGGACAGTTAACTATGGCTACACCTTC. Translated: CASSFPGTVNYGYTF.

The rearrangement joins TRBV19 to TRBJ2-4; no clear D. V was clipped by 4 bases and J by 1 base, with 17 bases between them. The CDR3 is 17 residues long. Germline V lookup: CDR1 LNHDA, CDR2 SQIVND (reference sequence). The CDR3 here is CASSTSAIPGAKNIQYF. The CDR3 DNA sequence: TGTGCCAGTAGTACCTCAGCGATCCCCGGGGCCAAAAACATTCAGTACTTC.

This CDR3 is CASSPSGWANTGELFF. The CDR3 nucleotides read TGTGCCAGCAGCCCGTCGGGTTGGGCGAACACCGGGGAGCTGTTTTTT. This chain joins TRBV7-9 and TRBJ2-2; D uncertain. V lost 5 bases, J lost 0 bases, and 13 bases lay in between. The germline V gene has CDR1 SEHNR and CDR2 FQNEAQ (reference sequence). CDR3 length: 16 amino acids.

This clone was detected only a few times. V is TRBV7-8 and J is TRBJ2-7, with 10 bases fitting TRBD1. Per the germline V gene, CDR1 is SGHVS and CDR2 is FQNEAQ. CDR3 length: 17 residues. The junction had 10 bases not matched to a gene; V was cut back by 5 bases and J by 0 bases. CDR3 in amino acids: CASSPRPRDRGSYEQYF. CDR3 in DNA: TGTGCCAGCAGCCCGCGACCCCGGGACAGGGGCTCCTACGAGCAGTACTTC. The full variable domain, in which reference TRBV7-8 and TRBJ2-7 provide the parts outside the CDR3, is GAGVSQSPRYKVAKRGQDVALRCDPISGHVSLFWYQQALGQGPEFLTYFQNEAQLDKSGLPSDRFFAERPEGSVSTLKIQRTQQEDSAVYLCASSPRPRDRGSYEQYFGPGTRLTVT.

V gene TRBV7-3 combines with J gene TRBJ2-3; D may be TRBD2 (5 bases). The CDR3 runs 15 residues. V was clipped by 2 bases and J by 1 base, with 10 bases between them. Germline V gives CDR1 SGHTA, CDR2 FQGTGA. The CDR3 sequence: CASSLGIGGTDTQYF. The CDR3 bases are TGTGCCAGCAGCTTAGGAATCGGGGGCACAGATACGCAGTATTTT.

This clone was counted only a few times. The V gene is TRBV2, the J gene TRBJ1-2; no clear D gene. The CDR3 consists of 11 residues. Germline V gene data show CDR1 as SNHLY and CDR2 as FYNNEI. The germline V and J ends were trimmed by 6 bases and 5 bases, with 7 bases remaining between them. The chain's CDR3 is CASRARYGYTF. DNA for the CDR3: TGTGCCAGCAGGGCTAGATATGGCTACACCTTC. Full variable domain (missing parts from reference TRBV2 and TRBJ1-2): EPEVTQTPSHQVTQMGQEVILRCVPISNHLYFYWYRQILGQKVEFLVSFYNNEISEKSEIFDDQFSVERPDGSNFTLKIRSTKLEDSAMYFCASRARYGYTFGSGTRLTVV.